This T cell receptor (beta chain) stems from a study of T-cell reconstitution after alpha-beta-depleted transplantation in children. Findings and caveats of the study: T-cell numbers and diversity one year post-transplant derived largely from freshly generated T cells.

Preparing the TCRbeta library involved the use of unique molecular identifiers. Using its own MiXCR run on the PCR reads, TCRdb lists one record per CDR3 protein. The profile shows hundreds of thousands of distinct CDR3 sequences, nearly 8% of them singletons. This clonotype was found many times. What it binds is not known. The TCR was taken from a female patient aged 2-15 years who had a stem cell transplant for Fanconi anemia, so the T cells may come from the graft donor. Sample: peripheral blood, taken 360 days after TCRalphabeta/CD19-depleted stem cell transplant.

The CDR3 coding sequence is TGTGCCAGCAGTTTACTCCCGACGCATAATTCACCCCTCCACTTT. It translates to CASSLLPTHNSPLHF. This sequence joins TRBV12-3 or TRBV12-4 and TRBJ1-6, with D hard to call. V shed 2 bases and J shed 5 bases, with 10 bases lying between them. The CDR3 extends over 15 amino acids.